The rows below give T cell receptor beta chains drawn from one sample of a study of CD8 T cells in ankylosing spondylitis. TCRdb re-derived calls from the 5' RACE reads in MiXCR, one entry per CDR3 protein. The sample lists around 480,000 distinct CDR3 sequences, roughly 18% seen once, with under 1.2% in the top ten. The sequenced sample was blood, either unsorted or a sorted T cell fraction (not recorded which). The origin of the receptors is a male donor with ankylosing spondylitis. The CDR3 runs from the conserved cysteine through the conserved F or W. Each record gives: V gene, D gene, J gene, clone size, CDR3 DNA, CDR3 protein. A D gene is named only where the DNA matches it firmly. Clone size is given for some rows only: seen once, a few or many times, or a class if the clone is expanded.

V: TRBV12-3/TRBV12-4
D: NA
J: TRBJ1-5
size: NA
DNA: TGTGCCAGCAGTTTAATGGGGAGCAATCAGCCCCAGCATTTT
CDR3: CASSLMGSNQPQHF

V: TRBV12-3/TRBV12-4
D: TRBD2
J: TRBJ2-7
size: few
DNA: TGTGCCAGCAGTGTCGGACTAGGAGGCTACGAGCAGTACTTC
CDR3: CASSVGLGGYEQYF

V: TRBV5-1
D: NA
J: TRBJ1-5
size: NA
DNA: TGCGCCAGCAGTCCGGCGGCAGGGGCAAATCAGCCCCAGCATTTT
CDR3: CASSPAAGANQPQHF

V: TRBV25-1
D: NA
J: TRBJ2-1
size: NA
DNA: TGTGCCAGCAGTGAATCGTTATCGGGAGCGGCGGGTGAGCAGTTCTTC
CDR3: CASSESLSGAAGEQFF

V: TRBV11-2
D: TRBD2
J: TRBJ2-6
size: NA
DNA: TGTGCCAGCAGCTTAAGGGGGCTGACTAGCGGGAGTTCTGGGGCCAACGTCCTGACTTTC
CDR3: CASSLRGLTSGSSGANVLTF

V: TRBV6-5
D: NA
J: TRBJ2-3
size: NA
DNA: TGTGCCAGCAGTTTAGGGGGGCCGGTGGATACGCAGTATTTT
CDR3: CASSLGGPVDTQYF

V: TRBV27
D: NA
J: TRBJ2-3
size: NA
DNA: TGTGCCAGCAGTTTATACAGGACTAGCACAGATACGCAGTATTTT
CDR3: CASSLYRTSTDTQYF

V: TRBV9
D: NA
J: TRBJ2-3
size: few
DNA: TGTGCCAGCAGCGTAGACGGCTTATTCCCCACAGATACGCAGTATTTT
CDR3: CASSVDGLFPTDTQYF

V: TRBV3-1
D: NA
J: TRBJ1-1
size: few
DNA: TGTGCCAGCACCCTTCAGGTGGGGGCGGGCACTGAAGCTTTCTTT
CDR3: CASTLQVGAGTEAFF

V: TRBV6-2/TRBV6-3
D: NA
J: TRBJ1-2
size: NA
DNA: TGTGCCAGCAGTTACACCCCAACCTATGGCTACACCTTC
CDR3: CASSYTPTYGYTF

V: TRBV7-2
D: NA
J: TRBJ1-1
size: NA
DNA: TGTGCCAGCACACAGAAGAACACTGAAGCTTTCTTT
CDR3: CASTQKNTEAFF

V: TRBV12-3/TRBV12-4
D: NA
J: TRBJ1-2
size: few
DNA: TGTGCCAGCAGACCGGGACGTAGTTCCTATGGCTACACCTTC
CDR3: CASRPGRSSYGYTF

V: TRBV12-3/TRBV12-4
D: NA
J: TRBJ2-2
size: few
DNA: TGTGCCAGCAGCTTCCGGGCTCAGGGCACCGGGGAGCTGTTTTTT
CDR3: CASSFRAQGTGELFF

V: TRBV5-1
D: TRBD2
J: TRBJ2-7
size: many
DNA: TGCGCCAGCAGCTCTAGCGGGAGTGTCTACGAGCAGTACTTC
CDR3: CASSSSGSVYEQYF

V: TRBV5-1
D: TRBD2
J: TRBJ2-3
size: once
DNA: TGCGCCAGCAGCTTACTAGCGGGGGTCCCCACAGATACGCAGTATTTT
CDR3: CASSLLAGVPTDTQYF

V: TRBV4-1
D: NA
J: TRBJ2-3
size: NA
DNA: TGCGCCAGCAGCCAAGATGCGGGGTTCTCCACAGATACGCAGTATTTT
CDR3: CASSQDAGFSTDTQYF

V: TRBV20-1
D: TRBD2
J: TRBJ2-5
size: NA
DNA: TGCAGTGCTAGAACGGGAGGGGAGACCCAGTACTTC
CDR3: CSARTGGETQYF

V: TRBV12-3/TRBV12-4
D: TRBD1
J: TRBJ2-6
size: few
DNA: TGTGCCAGCAGTCCCGGGGACAGAAACCTCTCTGGGGCCAACGTCCTGACTTTC
CDR3: CASSPGDRNLSGANVLTF

V: TRBV7-9
D: NA
J: TRBJ2-1
size: NA
DNA: TGTGCCAGCAGCTTACTGGGGGGCAATGAGCGGTTCTTC
CDR3: CASSLLGGNERFF

V: TRBV6-2/TRBV6-3
D: NA
J: TRBJ2-7
size: NA
DNA: TGTGCCAGCAGTTACTCGATCCAGGGATCTATCTCCTACGAGCAGTACTTC
CDR3: CASSYSIQGSISYEQYF

V: TRBV5-1
D: NA
J: TRBJ2-2
size: many
DNA: TGCGCCAGCAGCGACGGACAGTACACCGGGGAGCTGTTTTTT
CDR3: CASSDGQYTGELFF

V: TRBV7-9
D: NA
J: TRBJ1-2
size: NA
DNA: TGTGCCAGCAGCTTAGCTACAGGGCTCGGCTATGGCTACACCTTC
CDR3: CASSLATGLGYGYTF

V: TRBV20-1
D: NA
J: TRBJ1-1
size: NA
DNA: TGCAGTGCTAAGTGGTTGAACACTGAAGCTTTCTTT
CDR3: CSAKWLNTEAFF

V: TRBV5-6
D: TRBD2
J: TRBJ2-2
size: few
DNA: TGTGCCAGCAGCTTCCCCCGCGGGGGGGCCCCCGGGGAGCTGTTTTTT
CDR3: CASSFPRGGAPGELFF

V: TRBV7-8
D: NA
J: TRBJ2-3
size: many
DNA: TGTGCCAGCAGCTCGAACTCCATTAGCACAGATACGCAGTATTTT
CDR3: CASSSNSISTDTQYF

V: TRBV5-1
D: NA
J: TRBJ2-5
size: NA
DNA: TGCGCCAGCAGCCTGAGTTGGGTGGAGACCCAGTACTTC
CDR3: CASSLSWVETQYF

V: TRBV20-1
D: TRBD1
J: TRBJ1-5
size: NA
DNA: TGCAGTGCTAGAGATCGGGACAGGGGAACCTATACGCCCCAGCATTTT
CDR3: CSARDRDRGTYTPQHF

V: TRBV29-1
D: TRBD1
J: TRBJ2-7
size: few
DNA: TGCAGCATAGCCGGGACAGGGTTCTACGAGCAGTACTTC
CDR3: CSIAGTGFYEQYF

V: TRBV29-1
D: NA
J: TRBJ1-1
size: many
DNA: TGCAGCGGCCGTCGACAGAACACTGAAGCTTTCTTT
CDR3: CSGRRQNTEAFF

V: TRBV10-3
D: TRBD1
J: TRBJ1-6
size: few
DNA: TGTGCCATCGGCGGGACAGGGGGCTCAGGTTCACCCCTCCACTTT
CDR3: CAIGGTGGSGSPLHF

V: TRBV20-1
D: TRBD1
J: TRBJ2-4
size: NA
DNA: TGCAGTGCCAGGGGACAGGGGAGTAACATTCAGTACTTC
CDR3: CSARGQGSNIQYF

V: TRBV18
D: NA
J: TRBJ2-3
size: few
DNA: TGTGCCAGCTCACCACCGCAGGGGAAAAGCACAGATACGCAGTATTTT
CDR3: CASSPPQGKSTDTQYF

V: TRBV3-1
D: NA
J: TRBJ1-3
size: NA
DNA: TGTGCCAGCAGCCAAGAGGGAGCCACATATTTT
CDR3: CASSQEGATYF

V: TRBV25-1
D: NA
J: TRBJ2-5
size: NA
DNA: TGTGCCAGCTCGGGGTATCCACAAGAGACCCAGTACTTC
CDR3: CASSGYPQETQYF

V: TRBV2
D: NA
J: TRBJ1-1
size: once
DNA: TGTGCCAGCAATAGGCGGGCCCTGAACACTGAAGCTTTCTTT
CDR3: CASNRRALNTEAFF

V: TRBV4-2
D: NA
J: TRBJ2-2
size: NA
DNA: TGTGCCAGCAGCCCGGGACGGGTGGTCGGGGAGCTGTTTTTT
CDR3: CASSPGRVVGELFF

V: TRBV12-3/TRBV12-4
D: TRBD2
J: TRBJ2-7
size: NA
DNA: TGTGCCAGCAGTTCCATTCTAAGCGGGAGGGAGGGTTACGAGCAGTACTTC
CDR3: CASSSILSGREGYEQYF

V: TRBV9
D: NA
J: TRBJ2-7
size: few
DNA: TGTGCCAGCAGCGTAGCTCCCTCAGGGCAGGGGTCCCCCTACGAGCAGTACTTC
CDR3: CASSVAPSGQGSPYEQYF

V: TRBV2
D: NA
J: TRBJ2-3
size: few
DNA: TGTGCCAGCATCCGAACCGGAGATACGCAGTATTTT
CDR3: CASIRTGDTQYF